This TCR beta chain was profiled in a study of cytomegalovirus exposure and HLA in healthy donors. Study details: From 150 million to 200 million T cells, an earlier analysis saw roughly 120 million unique TCR beta sequences. Study conclusions and caveats: Roughly uniform depth of sequencing across donors was assumed in presence/absence analyses. Reportedly, TCR beta sequences accurately predicted HLA-A and HLA-B alleles in most subjects.

A multiplex PCR was run with 60 Vbeta primers and 13 Jbeta primers. Measured with immunoSEQ multiplex PCR; TCRdb has only the in-frame clones, and not every one. The sample has 95,000 to 150,000 clones, 70% to 90% seen once. The CDR3 sequence is 15 residues long. The trim removed 1 base at V and 8 bases at J, leaving 3 bases unmatched. CDR1 is SGHRS, CDR2 YFSETQ, per germline. Note on this clone: The antigen is undetermined.

Sequenced: PBMCs. J is TRBJ1-6 and V is TRBV5-1; TRBD1 aligns across 10 bases. The TCR was taken from a young man in good health and CMV-seropositive. CDR3 protein: CASSLFGTGDSPLHF. In DNA form, the CDR3 reads TGCGCCAGCAGCTTGTTTGGGACAGGGGATTCACCCCTCCACTTT. The variable domain in full, completed from reference TRBV5-1 and TRBJ1-6, reads KAGVTQTPRYLIKTRGQQVTLSCSPISGHRSVSWYQQTPGQGLQFLFEYFSETQRNKGNFPGRFSGRQFSNSRSEMNVSTLELGDSALYLCASSLFGTGDSPLHFGNGTRLTVT.